This entry features one T cell receptor (beta chain) sequence. The CDR3 has 15 residues. Trimming stripped 4 bases from V and 0 bases from J, with 13 bases between. Germline V lookup: CDR1 SGDLS, CDR2 YYNGEE. Seattle cases were enrolled at active infection and followed longitudinally. Per the authors' pipeline: By means of reference gene primer amplification, nucleated cell counts were estimated. Here immunoSEQ multiplex PCR was the method, and the copy in TCRdb shows in-frame clones only, minus some. The D gene and trimming were derived from the DNA, and the V and J assignments and clone size from that table. In the table there are more than 200,000 clones, 70% to 90% of which are singletons. This record comes from a study of blood T cell repertoires in COVID-19.

This chain uses TRBV9 with TRBJ2-5, with a tentative D call TRBD1 (5 bases). Sample: peripheral blood. This receptor was obtained from a woman aged 30 to 39 with COVID-19, enrolled during active disease. The CDR3 sequence: CASSPVGLNQETQYF. In DNA, the CDR3 is TGTGCCAGCAGCCCCGTGGGGCTAAACCAAGAGACCCAGTACTTC.